The clone carrying this TCR beta chain was seen more than once but under ten times. Primers for the PCR totalled 60 Vbeta and 13 Jbeta. As handled by the study authors: Unique TCR beta chains numbered about 79 million in a later analysis, with roughly 11 million shared. Method: immunoSEQ multiplex PCR; TCRdb's copy keeps in-frame clones and lacks some. The V and J calls and clone size are taken from that table; D and trimming were inferred from the DNA. This table holds 85,000 to 130,000 clones, roughly 80% found once. This specimen comes from a study of cytomegalovirus exposure and HLA in healthy donors. Overall study: A prior analysis found about 120 million unique TCR beta sequences from some 190 million T cells.

The sample was PBMCs. This receptor was identified in a woman in her forties in good health and CMV-seronegative.

CDR3 loop: CAIKPGQGWTEAFF. The CDR3, as DNA: TGTGCCATCAAACCGGGACAGGGTTGGACTGAAGCTTTCTTT. The V call is TRBV10-3, the J call TRBJ1-1; TRBD1 aligns across 9 bases. CDR3 length equals 14 residues. V was clipped by 7 bases and J by 5 bases; unmatched bases: 8. Germline V gene sequence: CDR1 ENHRY, CDR2 SYGVKD.